Listed below are T cell receptor beta chains from one sample, sequenced in a study of blood T cell repertoires in COVID-19. TCRdb keeps only in-frame clones here, not all; method: immunoSEQ multiplex PCR. This table holds some 370,000 clones, 87% found once. Sequencing was performed on peripheral blood. These receptors were collected from a young woman with COVID-19, enrolled during active disease. The CDR3 runs from the conserved cysteine through the conserved F or W. A D gene is named only where the DNA matches it firmly. Size tells how often a clone was seen (once, few, many) or the class of an expanded clone, and some rows leave it out.

clone size: few; V gene: TRBV27; J gene: TRBJ2-1; D gene: .; CDR3 protein: CASSLGESPYNEQFF; CDR3 DNA: TGTGCCAGCAGTTTAGGGGAGAGTCCCTACAATGAGCAGTTCTTC
clone size: .; V gene: TRBV4-1; J gene: TRBJ2-2; D gene: .; CDR3 protein: CASSPRLTGTGELFF; CDR3 DNA: TGCGCCAGCAGCCCGCGTTTGACAGGGACTGGGGAGCTGTTTTTT
clone size: .; V gene: TRBV19; J gene: TRBJ2-7; D gene: .; CDR3 protein: CASSSSGTSYEQYF; CDR3 DNA: TGTGCCAGTAGTTCATCCGGGACATCCTACGAGCAGTACTTC
clone size: .; V gene: TRBV28; J gene: TRBJ1-6; D gene: .; CDR3 protein: CASSQGTQAGNSPLHF; CDR3 DNA: TGTGCCAGCAGTCAGGGGACACAGGCAGGGAATTCACCCCTCCACTTT
clone size: .; V gene: TRBV29-1; J gene: TRBJ2-7; D gene: .; CDR3 protein: CSVETGTNYEQYF; CDR3 DNA: TGCAGCGTCGAGACGGGTACCAACTACGAGCAGTACTTC
clone size: .; V gene: TRBV5-1; J gene: TRBJ2-2; D gene: .; CDR3 protein: CASSQRTAFNTGELFF; CDR3 DNA: TGCGCCAGCAGCCAGCGGACAGCTTTTAACACCGGGGAGCTGTTTTTT
clone size: few; V gene: TRBV11-3; J gene: TRBJ2-3; D gene: TRBD2; CDR3 protein: CASSRGLASTDTQYF; CDR3 DNA: TGTGCCAGCAGCCGTGGACTAGCGAGCACAGATACGCAGTATTTT
clone size: .; V gene: TRBV4-1; J gene: TRBJ1-1; D gene: TRBD1; CDR3 protein: CASSLGQGNTEAFF; CDR3 DNA: TGCGCCAGCAGCCTCGGACAGGGTAACACTGAAGCTTTCTTT
clone size: .; V gene: TRBV29-1; J gene: TRBJ2-7; D gene: TRBD2; CDR3 protein: CSVGLAGGEQYF; CDR3 DNA: TGCAGCGTTGGACTAGCGGGAGGAGAGCAGTACTTC
clone size: .; V gene: TRBV6-6; J gene: TRBJ1-5; D gene: .; CDR3 protein: CASTRAGQWAQHF; CDR3 DNA: TGTGCCAGCACCAGGGCCGGTCAGTGGGCCCAGCATTTT
clone size: .; V gene: TRBV6-2/TRBV6-3; J gene: TRBJ1-1; D gene: TRBD1; CDR3 protein: CASSTDRGGVDEAFF; CDR3 DNA: TGTGCCAGCAGTACAGACAGGGGTGGAGTGGATGAAGCTTTCTTT
clone size: .; V gene: TRBV5-1; J gene: TRBJ2-7; D gene: .; CDR3 protein: CASSLTAPSYEQYF; CDR3 DNA: TGCGCCAGCAGCTTGACAGCCCCAAGTTACGAGCAGTACTTC
clone size: .; V gene: TRBV10-3; J gene: TRBJ2-1; D gene: TRBD2; CDR3 protein: CAISALPLAGGGNEQFF; CDR3 DNA: TGTGCCATCAGTGCACTCCCTCTAGCGGGAGGGGGCAATGAGCAGTTCTTC
clone size: .; V gene: TRBV30; J gene: TRBJ2-5; D gene: .; CDR3 protein: CAWSGRIEGQYF; CDR3 DNA: TGTGCCTGGAGTGGACGGATAGAGGGCCAGTACTTC
clone size: .; V gene: TRBV15; J gene: TRBJ1-5; D gene: .; CDR3 protein: CATSRDRGINQPQHF; CDR3 DNA: TGTGCCACCAGCAGAGATAGGGGCATCAATCAGCCCCAGCATTTT
clone size: .; V gene: TRBV4-1; J gene: TRBJ2-1; D gene: TRBD2; CDR3 protein: CASSPSGRSYNEQFF; CDR3 DNA: TGCGCCAGCAGCCCAAGCGGGAGGTCCTACAATGAGCAGTTCTTC
clone size: .; V gene: TRBV4-2; J gene: TRBJ2-1; D gene: .; CDR3 protein: CASSHSAGSGDEQFF; CDR3 DNA: TGTGCCAGCAGCCACTCGGCAGGGTCGGGGGATGAGCAGTTCTTC
clone size: few; V gene: TRBV7-2; J gene: TRBJ2-7; D gene: TRBD2; CDR3 protein: CASSFLSGRAYEQYF; CDR3 DNA: TGTGCCAGCAGCTTCCTTAGCGGGAGAGCTTACGAGCAGTACTTC
clone size: once; V gene: TRBV11-2; J gene: TRBJ1-1; D gene: .; CDR3 protein: CASSLVGAGADEAFF; CDR3 DNA: TGTGCCAGCAGCTTAGTAGGGGCGGGGGCCGATGAAGCTTTCTTT
clone size: .; V gene: TRBV2; J gene: TRBJ2-7; D gene: TRBD1; CDR3 protein: CASSDDREGLDEQYF; CDR3 DNA: TGTGCCAGCAGCGACGACAGGGAAGGACTGGACGAGCAGTACTTC
clone size: .; V gene: TRBV4-2; J gene: TRBJ2-7; D gene: TRBD2; CDR3 protein: CASSQASGRLYEQYF; CDR3 DNA: TGTGCCAGCAGCCAAGCTAGCGGGAGACTCTACGAGCAGTACTTC
clone size: .; V gene: TRBV27; J gene: TRBJ1-5; D gene: TRBD1; CDR3 protein: CASGRTGAGQPQHF; CDR3 DNA: TGTGCCAGCGGGCGAACAGGGGCCGGTCAGCCCCAGCATTTT
clone size: .; V gene: TRBV18; J gene: TRBJ2-7; D gene: .; CDR3 protein: CASSGGREQYF; CDR3 DNA: TGTGCCAGCTCAGGAGGACGCGAGCAGTACTTC
clone size: .; V gene: TRBV28; J gene: TRBJ2-5; D gene: .; CDR3 protein: CASSPWTDQETQYF; CDR3 DNA: TGTGCCAGCAGTCCGTGGACAGACCAAGAGACCCAGTACTTC
clone size: .; V gene: TRBV7-2; J gene: TRBJ2-7; D gene: .; CDR3 protein: CASSRTAAYEQYF; CDR3 DNA: TGTGCCAGCAGCCGGACTGCTGCCTACGAGCAGTACTTC
clone size: .; V gene: TRBV11-2; J gene: TRBJ2-7; D gene: .; CDR3 protein: CASSLGGSGEQYF; CDR3 DNA: TGTGCCAGCAGCTTGGGGGGATCGGGTGAGCAGTACTTC